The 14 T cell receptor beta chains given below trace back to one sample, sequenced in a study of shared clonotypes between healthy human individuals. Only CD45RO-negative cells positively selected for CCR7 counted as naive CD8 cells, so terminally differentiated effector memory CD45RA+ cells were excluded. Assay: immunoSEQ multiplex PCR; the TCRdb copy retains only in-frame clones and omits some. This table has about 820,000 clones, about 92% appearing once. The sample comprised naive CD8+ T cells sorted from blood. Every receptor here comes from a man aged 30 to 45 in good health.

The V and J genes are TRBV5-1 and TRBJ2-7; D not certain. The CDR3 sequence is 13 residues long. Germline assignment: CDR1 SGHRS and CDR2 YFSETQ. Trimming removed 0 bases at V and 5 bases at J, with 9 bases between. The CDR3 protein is CASSLVQRNEQYF. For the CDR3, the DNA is TGCGCCAGCAGCTTGGTACAGCGTAACGAGCAGTACTTC.

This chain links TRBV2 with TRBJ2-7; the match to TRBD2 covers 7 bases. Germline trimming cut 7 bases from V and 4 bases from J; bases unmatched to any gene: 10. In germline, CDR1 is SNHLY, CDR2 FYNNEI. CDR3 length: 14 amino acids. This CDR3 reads CASKDRTSFYEQYF. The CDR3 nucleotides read TGTGCCAGCAAGGATCGGACTAGTTTTTACGAGCAGTACTTC.

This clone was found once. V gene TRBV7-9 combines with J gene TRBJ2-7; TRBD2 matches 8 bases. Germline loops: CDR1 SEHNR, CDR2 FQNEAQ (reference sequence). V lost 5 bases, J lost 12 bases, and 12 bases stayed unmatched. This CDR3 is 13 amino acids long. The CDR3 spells CASSTGTSPLSYF. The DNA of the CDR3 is TGTGCCAGCAGCACCGGGACTAGTCCTTTGTCGTACTTC.

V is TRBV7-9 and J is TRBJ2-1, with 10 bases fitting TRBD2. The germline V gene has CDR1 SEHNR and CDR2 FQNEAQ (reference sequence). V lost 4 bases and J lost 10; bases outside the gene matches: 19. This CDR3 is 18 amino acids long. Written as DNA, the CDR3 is TGTGCCAGCAGCTCCACTCTGCTGGGTAGCGGGAGGCTACCCGAGCAGTTCTTC. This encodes CASSSTLLGSGRLPEQFF.

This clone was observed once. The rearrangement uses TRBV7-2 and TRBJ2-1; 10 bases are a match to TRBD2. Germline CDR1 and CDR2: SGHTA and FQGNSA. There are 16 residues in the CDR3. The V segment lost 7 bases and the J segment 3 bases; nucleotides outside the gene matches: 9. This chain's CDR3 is CASTDLAGGGYNEQFF. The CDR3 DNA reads TGTGCCAGCACCGATTTAGCGGGAGGAGGCTACAATGAGCAGTTCTTC.

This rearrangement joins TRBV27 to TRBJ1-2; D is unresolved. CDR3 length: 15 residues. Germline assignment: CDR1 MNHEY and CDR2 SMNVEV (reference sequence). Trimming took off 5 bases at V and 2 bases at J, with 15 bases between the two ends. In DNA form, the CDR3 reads TGTGCCAGCAGTCTCCCCCGGACGGACAACTATGGCTACACCTTC. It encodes CASSLPRTDNYGYTF.

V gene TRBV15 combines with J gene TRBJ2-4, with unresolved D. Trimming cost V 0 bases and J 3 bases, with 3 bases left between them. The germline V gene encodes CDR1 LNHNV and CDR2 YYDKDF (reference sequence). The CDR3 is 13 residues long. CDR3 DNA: TGTGCCACCAGCAGAGATGACAAAAACATTCAGTACTTC. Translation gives CATSRDDKNIQYF.

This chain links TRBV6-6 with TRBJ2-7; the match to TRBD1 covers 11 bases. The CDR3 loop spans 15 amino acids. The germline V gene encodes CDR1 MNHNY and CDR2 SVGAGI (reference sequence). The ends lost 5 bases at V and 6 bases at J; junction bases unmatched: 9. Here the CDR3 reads CASSAGTGGFFEQYF. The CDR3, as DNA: TGTGCCAGCAGTGCCGGGACAGGGGGTTTTTTCGAGCAGTACTTC.

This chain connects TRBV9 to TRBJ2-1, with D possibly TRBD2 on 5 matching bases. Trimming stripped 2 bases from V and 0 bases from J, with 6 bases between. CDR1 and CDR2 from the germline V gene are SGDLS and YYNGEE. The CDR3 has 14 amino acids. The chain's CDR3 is CASSVRGSYNEQFF. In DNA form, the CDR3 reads TGTGCCAGCAGCGTTCGGGGCTCCTACAATGAGCAGTTCTTC. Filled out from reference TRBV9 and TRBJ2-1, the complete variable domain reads DSGVTQTPKHLITATGQRVTLRCSPRSGDLSVYWYQQSLDQGLQFLIQYYNGEERAKGNILERFSAQQFPDLHSELNLSSLELGDSALYFCASSVRGSYNEQFFGPGTRLTVL.

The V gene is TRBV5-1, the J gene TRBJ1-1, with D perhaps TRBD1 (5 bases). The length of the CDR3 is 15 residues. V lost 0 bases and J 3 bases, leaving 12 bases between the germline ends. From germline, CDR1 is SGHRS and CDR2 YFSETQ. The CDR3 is CASSLDQGTHTEAFF. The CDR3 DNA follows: TGCGCCAGCAGCTTGGATCAGGGAACCCACACTGAAGCTTTCTTT.

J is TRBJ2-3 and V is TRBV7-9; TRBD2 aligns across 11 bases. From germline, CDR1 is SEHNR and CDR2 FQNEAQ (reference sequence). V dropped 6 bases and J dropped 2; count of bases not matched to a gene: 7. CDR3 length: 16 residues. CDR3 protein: CASSLPTSGVTDTQYF. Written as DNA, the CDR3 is TGTGCCAGCAGTTTGCCGACTAGCGGGGTCACAGATACGCAGTATTTT.

The CDR3 DNA is TGTGCCAGCTACAGGGGGCCCGAGCAGTACTTC. It translates to CASYRGPEQYF. This chain links TRBV2 with TRBJ2-7, with TRBD1 matching 9 bases. The CDR3 is 11 residues long. Germline CDR1 and CDR2: SNHLY and FYNNEI. The J segment lost 6 bases and the V segment lost 8 bases, leaving 2 bases of the junction unmatched. The whole variable domain, remainder taken from reference TRBV2 and TRBJ2-7, is EPEVTQTPSHQVTQMGQEVILRCVPISNHLYFYWYRQILGQKVEFLVSFYNNEISEKSEIFDDQFSVERPDGSNFTLKIRSTKLEDSAMYFCASYRGPEQYFGPGTRLTVT.

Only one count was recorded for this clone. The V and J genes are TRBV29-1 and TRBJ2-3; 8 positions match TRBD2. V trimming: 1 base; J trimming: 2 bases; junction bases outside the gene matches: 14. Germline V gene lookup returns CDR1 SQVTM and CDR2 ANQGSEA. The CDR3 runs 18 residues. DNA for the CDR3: TGCAGCGTTGAAGTTGTAGGCAGGACTAGCCTCCCCACAGATACGCAGTATTTT. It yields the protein CSVEVVGRTSLPTDTQYF.

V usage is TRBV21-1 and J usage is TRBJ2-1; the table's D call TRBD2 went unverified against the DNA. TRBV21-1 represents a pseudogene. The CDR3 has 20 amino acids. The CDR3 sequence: CASSKDPQGKEGGEPNEQFF. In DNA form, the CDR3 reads TGTGCCAGCAGCAAAGATCCCCAAGGAAAGGAGGGCGGGGAACCCAATGAGCAGTTCTTC.